Each of the 28 T cell receptor beta chains below was sequenced from the same sample in a study of a mutant IDH1 vaccine in newly diagnosed glioma. Time point indicated: week 23, last vaccination. A 20-mer mutant IDH1 peptide at 300 ug was injected subcutaneously with topical imiquimod. TCRdb's copy holds only in-frame clones and misses some; the assay was immunoSEQ multiplex PCR. This sample has about 60,000 clones, with roughly 84% found just once. No antigen has been assigned to these receptors. The sequenced sample was PBMCs, obtained from a glioma patient whose treatment included an IDH1 peptide vaccine. These receptors were taken from a man between 18 and 35 years old with glioma.

The rearrangement uses TRBV5-1 and TRBJ2-1; TRBD2 matches at 13 bases. V trimming: 2 bases; J trimming: 6 bases; junction bases outside the gene matches: 2. Germline V lookup: CDR1 SGHRS, CDR2 YFSETQ. The CDR3 has 15 amino acids. In DNA, the CDR3 is TGCGCCAGCAGCTTACTAGCGGGAGGGCCCAATGAGCAGTTCTTC. Translated: CASSLLAGGPNEQFF.

The chain employs TRBV28 and TRBJ1-2; 10 bases agree with TRBD1. The CDR3 length is 16 residues. V gave up 5 bases and J gave up 1 base; unmatched junction bases: 7. The germline CDR1 and CDR2 sequences are MDHEN and SYDVKM. As DNA, the CDR3 is TGTGCCAGCAGTACTATGGGGACAGGGGATAACTATGGCTACACCTTC. This translates into CASSTMGTGDNYGYTF.

The chain recombines TRBV29-1 with TRBJ2-1; 10 bases line up with TRBD2. CDR1 SQVTM and CDR2 ANQGSEA come from the germline V gene. CDR3 length: 17 residues. The J segment lost 7 bases and the V segment lost 4 bases, leaving 16 bases of the junction unmatched. The CDR3: CSVGGLLAGDRANEQFF. CDR3 sequence (DNA): TGCAGCGTTGGGGGGCTGCTAGCGGGAGATCGGGCGAATGAGCAGTTCTTC.

V is TRBV5-1 and J is TRBJ2-3; perhaps TRBD1 as D (6 bases). CDR1 and CDR2 (germline): SGHRS, YFSETQ. The V gene lost 0 bases and the J gene lost 1 base, with 12 bases spanning the gap. The CDR3 contains 16 residues. The CDR3 loop reads CASSLEGWTGTDTQYF. CDR3 DNA sequence: TGCGCCAGCAGCTTGGAAGGCTGGACAGGCACAGATACGCAGTATTTT.

The chain combines TRBV5-1 with TRBJ2-1, with 16 bases identical to TRBD2. The ends lost 5 bases at V and 4 bases at J; junction bases unmatched: 3. This CDR3 has 16 amino acids. From germline, CDR1 is SGHRS and CDR2 YFSETQ. As DNA, the CDR3 is TGCGCCAGCAGAACGGGACTAGCGGGGGGGTACAATGAGCAGTTCTTC. It yields the protein CASRTGLAGGYNEQFF.

CDR3 in amino acids: CASGLTGQETQYF. The CDR3 coding sequence is TGCGCCAGCGGTCTGACAGGGCAAGAGACCCAGTACTTC. V usage is TRBV5-1 and J usage is TRBJ2-5, with 7 bases identical to TRBD1. Germline V gene data show CDR1 as SGHRS and CDR2 as YFSETQ. The ends lost 7 bases at V and 2 bases at J; junction bases unmatched: 5. This CDR3 is built from 13 residues. Drawing the rest from reference TRBV5-1 and TRBJ2-5, the complete variable domain is KAGVTQTPRYLIKTRGQQVTLSCSPISGHRSVSWYQQTPGQGLQFLFEYFSETQRNKGNFPGRFSGRQFSNSRSEMNVSTLELGDSALYLCASGLTGQETQYFGPGTRLLVL.

V and J are TRBV28 and TRBJ1-5; D perhaps matches TRBD1 (5 bases). Trimming shortened V by 6 bases and J by 2 bases, and 14 bases separated the two germline ends. Germline CDR1 and CDR2: MDHEN and SYDVKM. This CDR3 is 15 amino acids long. CDR3 sequence: CASRSGWRGNQPQHF. CDR3 in DNA: TGTGCCAGCAGATCAGGGTGGAGGGGCAATCAGCCCCAGCATTTT.

The rearrangement uses TRBV7-8 and TRBJ1-1; TRBD1 matches 7 bases. With 6 bases clipped from V and 0 bases from J, the junction kept 4 bases outside the gene matches. The CDR3 sequence is 14 residues long. The germline gives CDR1 SGHVS, CDR2 FQNEAQ. CDR3 nucleotide sequence: TGTGCCAGCAGGGGGACAGCCATGAACACTGAAGCTTTCTTT. Its translation is CASRGTAMNTEAFF.

The chain recombines TRBV5-1 with TRBJ2-1; 13 bases line up with TRBD2. The germline gives CDR1 SGHRS, CDR2 YFSETQ. V trimming: 0 bases; J trimming: 10 bases; junction bases outside the gene matches: 13. The CDR3 spans 18 residues. In DNA, the CDR3 is TGCGCCAGCAGCTTGGGTACAGCACTAGCGGGAGGGCCGGAAGAGCAGTTCTTC. Residues: CASSLGTALAGGPEEQFF. Using reference TRBV5-1 and TRBJ2-1 for the parts outside the CDR3, the full variable domain is KAGVTQTPRYLIKTRGQQVTLSCSPISGHRSVSWYQQTPGQGLQFLFEYFSETQRNKGNFPGRFSGRQFSNSRSEMNVSTLELGDSALYLCASSLGTALAGGPEEQFFGPGTRLTVL.

The chain joins TRBV6-1 to TRBJ2-7; D not resolved. Germline CDR1 MNHNS, CDR2 SASEGT. The V and J ends lost 4 bases and 3 bases respectively, with 22 bases between them. The CDR3 length is 17 residues. The CDR3 DNA sequence: TGTGCCAGCAGTGTATCAGGCTCCCCCTTACAGCGCTACGAGCAGTACTTC. Protein product: CASSVSGSPLQRYEQYF.

V gene TRBV28 combines with J gene TRBJ2-7; a weak D match, TRBD2 (6 bases). CDR3 length: 14 amino acids. Germline lookup yields CDR1 MDHEN and CDR2 SYDVKM. Trimming removed 6 bases from V and 3 bases from J, with 15 bases in between. The CDR3 region is CASSRSAGLYEQYF. The CDR3 DNA sequence: TGTGCCAGCAGCCGCTCCGCGGGGCTCTACGAGCAGTACTTC.

DNA of the CDR3: TGTGCCAGCAGCCCGACGAGGAGTTATGGCTACACCTTC. Protein sequence: CASSPTRSYGYTF. The chain joins TRBV9 to TRBJ1-2; D is undetermined. Germline V gene lookup returns CDR1 SGDLS and CDR2 YYNGEE. The CDR3 is made up of 13 amino acids. V lost 4 bases, J lost 5 bases, and 12 bases lay in between.

In DNA, the CDR3 is TGCGCCAGCAGCCAAACCCCGACAGGGGGCGGCGACGAGCAGTACTTC. Translation: CASSQTPTGGGDEQYF. V gene TRBV4-1 combines with J gene TRBJ2-7, with 10 bases that match TRBD1. With V trimmed by 2 bases and J by 5 bases, 9 bases remained unmatched. CDR3 length: 16 amino acids. Germline CDR1 and CDR2: MGHRA and YSYEKL.

This chain joins TRBV30 and TRBJ1-2, with D unclear. Trimming removed 1 base at V and 3 bases at J, with 9 bases between. Germline V gene data show CDR1 as GTSNPN and CDR2 as SVGIG (reference sequence). CDR3 length equals 13 residues. The CDR3 here is CAWSGGADYGYTF. In DNA, the CDR3 is TGTGCCTGGAGTGGGGGTGCAGACTATGGCTACACCTTC.

This clone occurred once. V usage is TRBV14 and J usage is TRBJ2-7; maybe TRBD1 (6 bases). CDR1 is SGHDN, CDR2 FVKESK, per germline. CDR3 length equals 13 residues. V was clipped by 5 bases and J by 4 bases, with 12 bases between them. CDR3 DNA: TGTGCCAGCAGCTGGGACACACCTTACGAGCAGTACTTC. Translating it yields CASSWDTPYEQYF.

V gene TRBV19 combines with J gene TRBJ1-2, with a tentative D call TRBD1 (6 bases). Trimming left V 7 bases short and J 5 bases short, with 14 bases between. This CDR3 has 13 residues. Germline V gene lookup returns CDR1 LNHDA and CDR2 SQIVND (reference sequence). The CDR3 DNA follows: TGTGCCAGTACCACCCCAGGGGTGTATGGCTACACCTTC. Translated: CASTTPGVYGYTF.

The chain combines TRBV2 with TRBJ2-1, with a possible D match to TRBD2 (6 bases). The CDR3 consists of 13 residues. Between the trimmed V and J ends, which lost 5 bases and 6 bases, there was a span of 11 bases. CDR1 SNHLY and CDR2 FYNNEI come from the germline V gene. The DNA for the CDR3 is TGTGCCAGCAGTCAAGGGGACTTCAATGAGCAGTTCTTC. This encodes CASSQGDFNEQFF.

The V call is TRBV18, the J call TRBJ1-5; no reliable D call. Trimming cost V 3 bases and J 4 bases, with 7 bases left between them. The CDR3 is 13 amino acids. The V gene's germline CDR1 is KGHSH and CDR2 LQKENI. CDR3 loop: CASSPGGNQPQHF. CDR3 DNA: TGTGCCAGCTCACCGGGAGGGAATCAGCCCCAGCATTTT.

The chain carries TRBV5-4 and TRBJ1-2, with no clear D. CDR3 length: 13 amino acids. Per the germline V gene, CDR1 is SGHNT and CDR2 is YYREEE (reference sequence). Trimming shortened V by 2 bases and J by 4 bases, and 9 bases separated the two germline ends. CDR3 nucleotide sequence: TGTGCCAGCAGCTTCGCGGCGGGCTATGGCTACACCTTC. It translates to CASSFAAGYGYTF.

The count of this clone is one. The chain's CDR3 is CASSGYSGGTPNEQYF. CDR3 DNA sequence: TGCGCCAGCAGCGGCTATAGCGGGGGTACTCCTAACGAGCAGTACTTC. V usage is TRBV5-1 and J usage is TRBJ2-7; the match to TRBD2 covers 9 bases. Germline CDR1 and CDR2: SGHRS and YFSETQ. Losses at the gene ends were 4 bases for V and 5 bases for J; bases not matched to a gene: 13. CDR3 length: 16 amino acids.

V gene TRBV19 combines with J gene TRBJ1-1; 8 positions match TRBD1. CDR3 length: 15 amino acids. J was trimmed by 0 bases and V by 5 bases; bases with no gene match: 5. CDR1 is LNHDA and CDR2 is SQIVND in the germline V gene (reference sequence). The CDR3 region has the DNA TGTGCCAGTAGTTCGCAGACAGGGGTGAACACTGAAGCTTTCTTT. Translation: CASSSQTGVNTEAFF.

V usage is TRBV6-1 and J usage is TRBJ2-5, with D hard to call. The V gene lost 2 bases and the J gene lost 5 bases, with 15 bases spanning the gap. The CDR3 is made up of 15 amino acids. The germline CDR1 and CDR2 sequences are MNHNS and SASEGT. In nucleotides, the CDR3 is TGTGCCAGCAGTGAATTAAGGCGACTCACGGAGACCCAGTACTTC. Amino acids: CASSELRRLTETQYF.

The chain carries TRBV30 and TRBJ1-5; D perhaps matches TRBD1 (6 bases). Germline-derived CDR1 and CDR2 are GTSNPN and SVGIG (reference sequence). The V end was cut by 2 bases, the J end by 7 bases, with 12 bases between. This CDR3 spans 13 amino acids. In DNA form, the CDR3 reads TGTGCCTGGAGTCCAGGGGACGCGCAGCCCCAGCATTTT. This encodes CAWSPGDAQPQHF.

This clone has a handful of counts. J is TRBJ1-1 and V is TRBV30, with D uncertain. This CDR3 spans 12 amino acids. V was trimmed by 5 bases and J by 0 bases, leaving 7 bases between them. Germline V CDR1 and CDR2: GTSNPN, SVGIG (reference sequence). In nucleotides, the CDR3 is TGTGCCTGGGGAAGGGTGAACACTGAAGCTTTCTTT. Its protein is CAWGRVNTEAFF.

In DNA, the CDR3 is TGTGCCAGCAGCTTGGGCAGGGACTATGGCTACACCTTC. Protein sequence: CASSLGRDYGYTF. V is TRBV5-6 and J is TRBJ1-2; a weak D match, TRBD1 (5 bases). V dropped 0 bases and J dropped 3 bases, with 6 bases sitting between them. Per the germline V gene, CDR1 is SGHDT and CDR2 is YYEEEE. The CDR3 covers 13 residues.

This chain uses TRBV14 with TRBJ1-1, with D perhaps TRBD1 (5 bases). Trimming pared 0 bases from V and 4 bases from J, leaving 9 bases between. The CDR3 is made up of 14 amino acids. CDR1 is SGHDN, CDR2 FVKESK, per germline. The chain's CDR3 is CASSQDLGGTEAFF. CDR3 DNA sequence: TGTGCCAGCAGCCAAGATTTGGGGGGCACTGAAGCTTTCTTT.

In this sample, this clone turned up a few times. The rearrangement joins TRBV7-3 to TRBJ1-6, with TRBD1 as a possible D gene (5 bases). The length of the CDR3 is 15 residues. Per the germline V gene, CDR1 is SGHTA and CDR2 is FQGTGA. Trimming shortened V by 6 bases and J by 3 bases, and 12 bases separated the two germline ends. CDR3 amino acids: CASRAEGLYNSPLHF. CDR3 sequence (DNA): TGTGCCAGCAGGGCCGAGGGGCTCTATAATTCACCCCTCCACTTT.

The chain combines TRBV19 with TRBJ1-5, with a weak D call TRBD1 (5 bases). CDR3 length: 16 amino acids. V was trimmed by 0 bases and J by 7 bases, leaving 16 bases between them. CDR1 is LNHDA, CDR2 SQIVND, per germline (reference sequence). This CDR3 is CASSIEGGGGGQPQHF. The CDR3 DNA follows: TGTGCCAGTAGTATAGAGGGCGGAGGTGGGGGACAGCCCCAGCATTTT.